The clone carrying this TCR beta chain has only a few counts. Its antigen is unknown. Mismatch with germline at one junction end may stem from a read error. Next came a second PCR, run for about 6 to 11 cycles, which used a sample-barcoded 5' primer along with a J-beta primer mix. Each cDNA molecule received a tag from a template-switch adaptor that had 12 random nucleotides. TCRdb processed the 5' RACE reads anew with MiXCR; each CDR3 protein has one entry. Here the sample spans about 680,000 distinct CDR3 sequences, approximately 49% being singletons. The sample belongs to a study of blood T cells in healthy people across ages. All donors came from Russia, were Caucasian and healthy, and spanned ages about 6 to 100. Germline CDR1 reads LGHDT; CDR2 reads YNNKEL (reference sequence). The CDR3 has 16 amino acids. Study-level results: Any changes in expanded clonotypes were possibly confounded, as donor CMV status remained unknown. TCR beta diversity, measured per million T cells, fell in a roughly linear way with age.

This chain connects TRBV3-1 to TRBJ2-5; TRBD2 is a possible D gene (6 bases). This clonotype was sampled from a woman aged 55 to 70 in good health. Sequenced: blood. The CDR3 sequence is CASSQDLMRDFQSPVF. In DNA, the CDR3 is TGTGCCAGCAGCCAAGATCTCATGAGGGACTTTCAGTCCCCTGTCTTC.